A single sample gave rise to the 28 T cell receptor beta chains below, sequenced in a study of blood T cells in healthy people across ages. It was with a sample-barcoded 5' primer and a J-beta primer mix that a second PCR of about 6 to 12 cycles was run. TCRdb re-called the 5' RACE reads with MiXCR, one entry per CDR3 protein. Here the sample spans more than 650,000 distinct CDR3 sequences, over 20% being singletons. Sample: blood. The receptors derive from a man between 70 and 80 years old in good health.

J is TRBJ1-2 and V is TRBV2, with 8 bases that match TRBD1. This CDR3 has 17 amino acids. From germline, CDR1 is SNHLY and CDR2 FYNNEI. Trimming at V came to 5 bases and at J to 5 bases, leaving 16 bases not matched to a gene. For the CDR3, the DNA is TGTGCCAGCAGTCTAAATGCTGCGGGACAGGAAAGATATGGCTACACCTTC. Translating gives CASSLNAAGQERYGYTF.

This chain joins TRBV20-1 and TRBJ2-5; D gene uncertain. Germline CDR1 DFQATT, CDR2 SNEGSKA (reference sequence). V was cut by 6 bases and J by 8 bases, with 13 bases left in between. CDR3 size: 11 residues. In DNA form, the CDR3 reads TGCAGTGCCAATTCCGGCTTAACCCAGTACTTC. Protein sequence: CSANSGLTQYF.

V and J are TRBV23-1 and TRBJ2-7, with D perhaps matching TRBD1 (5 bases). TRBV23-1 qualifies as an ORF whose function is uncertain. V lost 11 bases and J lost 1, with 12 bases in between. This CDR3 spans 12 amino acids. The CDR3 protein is CARQTQSYEQYF. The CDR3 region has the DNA TGCGCCCGACAGACACAATCCTACGAGCAGTACTTC.

CDR3 in amino acids: CSVSGPPGTVEAFF. Written as DNA, the CDR3 is TGCAGCGTTTCAGGGCCTCCCGGGACCGTTGAAGCTTTCTTT. This chain uses TRBV29-1 with TRBJ1-1, with D possibly TRBD1 on 5 matching bases. This CDR3 spans 14 amino acids. From germline, CDR1 is SQVTM and CDR2 ANQGSEA. Trimming removed 5 bases from V and 7 bases from J, with 20 bases in between. Complete variable domain (other parts from reference TRBV29-1 and TRBJ1-1): SAVISQKPSRDICQRGTSLTIQCQVDSQVTMMFWYRQQPGQSLTLIATANQGSEATYESGFVIDKFPISRPNLTFSTLTVSNMSPEDSSIYLCSVSGPPGTVEAFFGQGTRLTVV.

The CDR3 here is CASRNPGLASDEQFF. The CDR3 nucleotides are TGTGCCAGCAGAAATCCGGGACTAGCGAGCGATGAGCAGTTCTTC. The V and J genes are TRBV6-5 and TRBJ2-1; TRBD2 matches at 10 bases. J gave up 8 bases and V 6 bases, and 10 bases lay outside the gene matches. CDR1 is MNHEY, CDR2 SVGAGI, per germline. There are 15 residues in the CDR3.

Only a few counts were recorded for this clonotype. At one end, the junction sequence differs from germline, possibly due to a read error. The CDR3 region has the DNA TGCAGCGTTCAAGAGTGGCGTTCAGGGGATACGCAGTATTTT. It codes for CSVQEWRSGDTQYF. This chain uses TRBV29-1 with TRBJ2-3; a weak D match, TRBD1 (5 bases). CDR3 length: 14 amino acids. Looked up from germline, CDR1 is SQVTM and CDR2 is ANQGSEA.

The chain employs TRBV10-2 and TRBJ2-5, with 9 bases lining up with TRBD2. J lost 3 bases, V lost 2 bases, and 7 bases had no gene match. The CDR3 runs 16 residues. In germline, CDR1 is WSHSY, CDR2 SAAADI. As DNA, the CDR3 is TGCGCCAGCAGTGAGATAAGCGGGGGGCTTAAAGAGACCCAGTACTTC. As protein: CASSEISGGLKETQYF.

CDR3 nucleotide sequence: TGTGCCAGCAGCTTATTCCTCAGGCCCCAGCATTTT. This sequence encodes CASSLFLRPQHF. V gene TRBV7-3 combines with J gene TRBJ1-5; unclear D gene. In germline, CDR1 is SGHTA, CDR2 FQGTGA. The CDR3 contains 12 residues. Trimming took 2 bases from V and 9 from J, leaving 8 bases between them. The full variable domain, with the rest looked up from reference TRBV7-3 and TRBJ1-5, is GAGVSQTPSNKVTEKGKYVELRCDPISGHTALYWYRQSLGQGPEFLIYFQGTGAADDSGLPNDRFFAVRPEGSVSTLKIQRTERGDSAVYLCASSLFLRPQHFGDGTRLSIL.

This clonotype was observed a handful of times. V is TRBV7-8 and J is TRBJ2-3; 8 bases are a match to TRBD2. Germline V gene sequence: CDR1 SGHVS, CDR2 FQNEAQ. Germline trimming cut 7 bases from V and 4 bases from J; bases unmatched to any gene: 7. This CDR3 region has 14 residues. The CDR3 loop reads CASTSGGFADTQYF. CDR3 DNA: TGTGCCAGCACCAGCGGGGGCTTCGCAGATACGCAGTATTTT.

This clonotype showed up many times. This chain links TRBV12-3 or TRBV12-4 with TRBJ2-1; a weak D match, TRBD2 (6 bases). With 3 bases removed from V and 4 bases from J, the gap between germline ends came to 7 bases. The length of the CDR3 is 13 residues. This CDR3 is CASSFGLYNEQFF. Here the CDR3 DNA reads TGTGCCAGCAGTTTCGGACTATACAATGAGCAGTTCTTC.

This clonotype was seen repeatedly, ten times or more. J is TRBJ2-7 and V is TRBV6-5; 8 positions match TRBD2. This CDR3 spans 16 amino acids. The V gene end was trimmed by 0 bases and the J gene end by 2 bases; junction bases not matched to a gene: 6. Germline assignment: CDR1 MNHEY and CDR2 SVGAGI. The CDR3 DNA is TGTGCCAGCAGTTACTCGAAACTAGCGGAAACCTACGAGCAGTACTTC. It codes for CASSYSKLAETYEQYF.

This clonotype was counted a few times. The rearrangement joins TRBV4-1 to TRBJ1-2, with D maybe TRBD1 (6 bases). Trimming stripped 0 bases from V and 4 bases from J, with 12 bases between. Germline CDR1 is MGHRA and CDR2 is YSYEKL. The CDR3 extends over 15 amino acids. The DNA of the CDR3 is TGCGCCAGCAGCCAAGATCAGGGGCGCCCCTATGGCTACACCTTC. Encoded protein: CASSQDQGRPYGYTF.

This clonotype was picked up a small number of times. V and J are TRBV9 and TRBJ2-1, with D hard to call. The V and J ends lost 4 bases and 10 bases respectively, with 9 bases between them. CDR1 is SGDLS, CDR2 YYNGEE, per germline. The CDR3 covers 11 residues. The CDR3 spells CASSIGNEQFF. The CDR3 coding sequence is TGTGCCAGCAGCATCGGAAACGAGCAGTTCTTC.

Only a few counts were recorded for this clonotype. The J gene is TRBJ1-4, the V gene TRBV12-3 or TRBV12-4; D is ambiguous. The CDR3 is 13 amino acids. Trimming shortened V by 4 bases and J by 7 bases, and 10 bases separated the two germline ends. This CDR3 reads CASSYRTSEKLFF. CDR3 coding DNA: TGTGCCAGCAGTTACCGGACCTCTGAAAAACTGTTTTTT.

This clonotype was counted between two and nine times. The CDR3, as DNA: TGCAGCGGTAGGTCGGTCCAAGAGACCCAGTACTTC. It yields the protein CSGRSVQETQYF. The rearrangement uses TRBV29-1 and TRBJ2-5, with D hard to call. Germline-derived CDR1 and CDR2 are SQVTM and ANQGSEA. This CDR3 comprises 12 residues. The V end was cut by 7 bases, the J end by 1 base, with 10 bases between.

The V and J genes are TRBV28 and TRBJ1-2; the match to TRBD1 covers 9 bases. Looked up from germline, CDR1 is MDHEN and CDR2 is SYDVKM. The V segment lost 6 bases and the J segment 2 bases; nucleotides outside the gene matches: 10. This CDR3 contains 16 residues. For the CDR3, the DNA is TGTGCCAGCAGATCCGTCCCGGGACAGGGAAACTATGGCTACACCTTC. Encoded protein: CASRSVPGQGNYGYTF.

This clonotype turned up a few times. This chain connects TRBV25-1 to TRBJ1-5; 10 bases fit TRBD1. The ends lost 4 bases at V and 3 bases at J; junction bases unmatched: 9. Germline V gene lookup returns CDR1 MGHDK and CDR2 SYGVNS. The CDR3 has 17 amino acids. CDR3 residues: CASSVTGTGAPNQPQHF. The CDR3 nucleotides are TGTGCCAGCAGTGTCACCGGGACAGGGGCTCCCAATCAGCCCCAGCATTTT. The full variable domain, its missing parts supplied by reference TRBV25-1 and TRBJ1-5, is EADIYQTPRYLVIGTGKKITLECSQTMGHDKMYWYQQDPGMELHLIHYSYGVNSTEKGDLSSESTVSRIRTEHFPLTLESARPSHTSQYLCASSVTGTGAPNQPQHFGDGTRLSIL.

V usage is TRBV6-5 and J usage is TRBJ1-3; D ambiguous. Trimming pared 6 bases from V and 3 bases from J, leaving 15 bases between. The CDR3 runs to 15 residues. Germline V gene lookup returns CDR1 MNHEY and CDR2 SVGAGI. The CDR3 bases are TGTGCCAGCAGCAACCCCTCAGGCGGTGGAAACACCATATATTTT. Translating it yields CASSNPSGGGNTIYF.

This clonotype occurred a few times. The CDR3 DNA follows: TGCAGTGTTACAACTCAGGGTAGTAGTACCTACGAGCAGTACTTC. Its translation: CSVTTQGSSTYEQYF. The chain recombines TRBV20-1 with TRBJ2-7; a weak D match, TRBD1 (5 bases). V lost 7 bases to trimming and J lost 2 bases, with 21 bases between them. Germline assignment: CDR1 DFQATT and CDR2 SNEGSKA (reference sequence). The CDR3 is 15 residues long.

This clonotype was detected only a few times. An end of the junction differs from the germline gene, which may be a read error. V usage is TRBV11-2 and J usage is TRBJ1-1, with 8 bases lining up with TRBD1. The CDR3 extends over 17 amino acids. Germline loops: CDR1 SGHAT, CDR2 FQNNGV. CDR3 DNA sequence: TGTGCCGGCAGCTTAGTGGTTATCGGGACAGGGAACACTGAAGCTTTCTTT. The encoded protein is CAGSLVVIGTGNTEAFF.

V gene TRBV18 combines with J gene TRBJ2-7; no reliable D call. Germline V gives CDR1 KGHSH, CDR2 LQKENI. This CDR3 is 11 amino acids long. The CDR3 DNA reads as TGTGCCAGCGGTAACTCCTATGAGCAGTACGTC. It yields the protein CASGNSYEQYV.

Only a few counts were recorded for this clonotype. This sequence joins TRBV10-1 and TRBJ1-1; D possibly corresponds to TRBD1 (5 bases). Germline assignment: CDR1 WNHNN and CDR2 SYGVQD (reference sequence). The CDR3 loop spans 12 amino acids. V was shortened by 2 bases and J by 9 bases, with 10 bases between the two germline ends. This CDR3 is CASSETDSKAFF. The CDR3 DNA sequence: TGCGCCAGCAGTGAGACCGACAGCAAAGCTTTCTTT.

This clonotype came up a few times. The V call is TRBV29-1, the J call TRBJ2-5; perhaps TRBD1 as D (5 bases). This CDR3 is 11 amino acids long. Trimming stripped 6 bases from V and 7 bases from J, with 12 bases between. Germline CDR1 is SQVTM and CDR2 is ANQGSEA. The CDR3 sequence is CSVPQGGTQYF. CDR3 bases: TGCAGCGTCCCCCAGGGTGGGACCCAGTACTTC.

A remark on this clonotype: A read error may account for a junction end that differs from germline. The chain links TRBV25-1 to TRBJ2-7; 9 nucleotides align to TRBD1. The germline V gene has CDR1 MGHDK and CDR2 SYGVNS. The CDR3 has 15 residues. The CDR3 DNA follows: TGTGCCGGCAGTCGTCCGGGACAGGGCTCCTACGAGCAGTACTTC. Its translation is CAGSRPGQGSYEQYF.

The DNA of the CDR3 is TGTGCCAGCAGCTCGGGACTAGCGGGAGTTGGTACGCAGTATTTT. This codes for CASSSGLAGVGTQYF. The chain uses TRBV7-2 and TRBJ2-3, with TRBD2 matching 14 bases. Trimming took 4 bases from V and 8 from J; bases not matched to a gene: 5. This CDR3 region has 15 residues. Germline CDR1 and CDR2: SGHTA and FQGNSA.

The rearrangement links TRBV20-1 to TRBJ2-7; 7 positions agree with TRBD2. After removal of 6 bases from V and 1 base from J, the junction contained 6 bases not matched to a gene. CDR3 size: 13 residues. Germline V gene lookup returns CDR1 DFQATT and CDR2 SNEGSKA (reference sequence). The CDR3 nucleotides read TGCAGTGCCGGACCTAGCGGATCCTACGAGCAGTACTTC. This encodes CSAGPSGSYEQYF.

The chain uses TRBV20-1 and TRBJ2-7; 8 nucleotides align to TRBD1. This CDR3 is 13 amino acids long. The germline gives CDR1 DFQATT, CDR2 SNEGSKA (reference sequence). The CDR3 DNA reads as TGCAGTGCTCGAGACAGGGGACGGACCGAGCAGTACGTC. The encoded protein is CSARDRGRTEQYV.

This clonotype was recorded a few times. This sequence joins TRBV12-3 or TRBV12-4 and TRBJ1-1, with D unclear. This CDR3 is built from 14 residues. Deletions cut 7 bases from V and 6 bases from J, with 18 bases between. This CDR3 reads CASTEGREGAEAFF. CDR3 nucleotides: TGTGCCAGCACCGAAGGGAGGGAGGGCGCTGAAGCTTTCTTT.